This TCR beta chain was recorded in a study of CD8 T cells in ankylosing spondylitis. The CDR3 has 13 residues. V lost 10 bases and J 5 bases, leaving 14 bases between the germline ends. The germline CDR1 and CDR2 sequences are ENHRY and SYGVKD. By quantitative 5'-RACE with molecular barcodes, the TCR beta libraries were made. TCRdb analysed the 5' RACE reads with MiXCR anew, one entry per CDR3 protein. The table lists about 300,000 distinct CDR3 sequences, about 9.9% of them singletons. Study-level results: Matched ankylosing spondylitis synovial fluid reportedly showed significant enrichment of disease-linked clones. Existing reports had already noted some motif variants in reactive arthritis synovial fluid and blood. A TCR beta motif of eight highly homologous variants appeared characteristic of ankylosing spondylitis blood.

This clonotype was detected ten times or more. What it recognizes is unknown. This chain joins TRBV10-3 and TRBJ2-2; tentatively, D is TRBD2 (6 bases). This clonotype was sampled from a female donor with ankylosing spondylitis or in good health (not recorded which). Sequencing was done on a sample of blood, either unsorted or a sorted T cell fraction (not recorded which). CDR3 in DNA: TGTGCCACGCGGACTACCGATACCGGGGAGCTGTTTTTT. It specifies CATRTTDTGELFF.